Each of the 8 T cell receptor beta chains below was sequenced from the same sample in a study of cytomegalovirus exposure and HLA in healthy donors. With 60 Vbeta and 13 Jbeta primers, the PCR was carried out. Clones were read by immunoSEQ multiplex PCR, and TCRdb kept only the in-frame ones, dropping some. The sample shows 150,000 to 200,000 clones, roughly 85% of them seen only once. The sample was PBMCs. The receptors were gathered from a man between 50 and 59 years old in good health and CMV-seropositive.

The chain is built from TRBV28 and TRBJ1-1, with D unresolved. V gave up 3 bases and J gave up 0 bases, with 8 bases separating them. Germline V lookup: CDR1 MDHEN, CDR2 SYDVKM. CDR3 length: 14 residues. The CDR3 DNA is TGTGCCAGCAGTTTCTTGCCGGTGAACACTGAAGCTTTCTTT. Protein sequence: CASSFLPVNTEAFF. The full variable domain, with the rest looked up from reference TRBV28 and TRBJ1-1, is DVKVTQSSRYLVKRTGEKVFLECVQDMDHENMFWYRQDPGLGLRLIYFSYDVKMKEKGDIPEGYSVSREKKERFSLILESASTNQTSMYLCASSFLPVNTEAFFGQGTRLTVV.

This chain links TRBV18 with TRBJ2-7; possibly TRBD1 for D (6 bases). Germline loops: CDR1 KGHSH, CDR2 LQKENI. The V end was cut by 2 bases, the J end by 0 bases, with 11 bases between. This CDR3 comprises 15 residues. In nucleotides, the CDR3 is TGTGCCAGCTCACCAACCGGGACACGCTCCTACGAGCAGTACTTC. It specifies CASSPTGTRSYEQYF.

The rearrangement links TRBV5-1 to TRBJ1-1; the match to TRBD1 covers 11 bases. The CDR3 sequence is 16 residues long. V dropped 2 bases and J dropped 4; count of bases not matched to a gene: 7. Germline V gene sequence: CDR1 SGHRS, CDR2 YFSETQ. CDR3 bases: TGCGCCAGCAGCTTCGGGACAGGGGGGATTGGCACTGAAGCTTTCTTT. Translation: CASSFGTGGIGTEAFF. Full variable domain (outside the CDR3, taken from reference TRBV5-1 and TRBJ1-1): KAGVTQTPRYLIKTRGQQVTLSCSPISGHRSVSWYQQTPGQGLQFLFEYFSETQRNKGNFPGRFSGRQFSNSRSEMNVSTLELGDSALYLCASSFGTGGIGTEAFFGQGTRLTVV.

This clone was seen a single time. The V gene is TRBV30, the J gene TRBJ1-1; perhaps TRBD1 as D (6 bases). The V end lost 4 bases, the J end lost 6 bases, and 24 bases lay between the germline ends. The CDR3 consists of 16 residues. Germline-derived CDR1 and CDR2 are GTSNPN and SVGIG (reference sequence). The chain's CDR3 is CAWTVTSTRGKAEAFF. The CDR3, as DNA: TGTGCCTGGACCGTAACAAGTACAAGGGGGAAAGCTGAAGCTTTCTTT.

The chain employs TRBV7-2 and TRBJ1-1; 7 bases map to TRBD1. Germline V gene sequence: CDR1 SGHTA, CDR2 FQGNSA. Trimming at V came to 3 bases and at J to 0 bases, leaving 7 bases not matched to a gene. The CDR3 length is 16 residues. Here the CDR3 reads CASSFRQGGLNTEAFF. Written as DNA, the CDR3 is TGTGCCAGCAGCTTCCGTCAGGGGGGCCTGAACACTGAAGCTTTCTTT.

V and J are TRBV6-1 and TRBJ2-7; D is perhaps TRBD1 (6 bases). CDR1 and CDR2 (germline): MNHNS, SASEGT. The CDR3 spans 12 residues. V was trimmed by 6 bases and J by 3 bases, leaving 9 bases between them. CDR3 protein: CASRLDSYEQYF. In DNA form, the CDR3 reads TGTGCCAGCAGGCTGGACAGCTACGAGCAGTACTTC.

The rearrangement links TRBV6-1 to TRBJ1-1, with no clear D. With 4 bases removed from V and 1 base from J, the gap between germline ends came to 7 bases. This CDR3 is built from 13 residues. Looked up from germline, CDR1 is MNHNS and CDR2 is SASEGT. The CDR3 DNA sequence: TGTGCCAGCAGTGGACACAGGAACACTGAAGCTTTCTTT. Its protein product is CASSGHRNTEAFF.

The V gene is TRBV10-1, the J gene TRBJ2-3; 7 bases agree with TRBD1. V shed 2 bases, J shed 0 bases, and the junction held 8 bases outside the gene matches. Looked up from germline, CDR1 is WNHNN and CDR2 is SYGVQD (reference sequence). This CDR3 is built from 17 residues. The CDR3 protein is CASSETTWDSSTDTQYF. CDR3 in DNA: TGCGCCAGCAGTGAGACGACATGGGACAGCAGCACAGATACGCAGTATTTT.